A single T cell receptor (beta chain) is shown here with its context. Its target is unknown. The data are from a study of cytomegalovirus exposure and HLA in healthy donors. Study-level results: Cytomegalovirus-associated status was assigned to some 160 TCR beta chains.

Here immunoSEQ multiplex PCR was the method, and the copy in TCRdb shows in-frame clones only, minus some. The sample gives about 130,000 clones, about nine tenths of which show up once; approximately 1.5% is in the top ten. The CDR3 sequence is 16 residues long. With 3 bases clipped from V and 5 bases from J, the junction kept 9 bases outside the gene matches. Germline CDR1 MNHNS, CDR2 SASEGT. The specimen sequenced was PBMCs. This chain joins TRBV6-1 and TRBJ1-5, with 8 bases aligning to TRBD1. This clonotype was sampled from a man aged 30 to 45 in good health and CMV-seronegative. The CDR3: CASSDIGQGLHQPQHF. The CDR3 coding sequence is TGTGCCAGCAGTGATATAGGACAGGGTCTCCATCAGCCCCAGCATTTT.